This T cell receptor beta chain came from a study of T cell clonality in common variable immunodeficiency. This CDR3 has 13 residues. V dropped 2 bases and J dropped 5 bases, with 7 bases sitting between them. Germline assignment: CDR1 SGHTA and CDR2 FQGNSA. The protocol was immunoSEQ multiplex PCR, while the TCRdb copy is restricted to in-frame clones and leaves out a portion. Observed in the sample are about 34,000 clones, none of them singletons. This clone has a count of ten or more. The read halts 3 residues ahead of the CDR3 end, with the missing end drawn from the germline J gene. Sample: peripheral blood mononuclear cells. The sequence derives from a person aged 18 to 75 in good health. This chain joins TRBV7-2 and TRBJ1-5; no definite D call. CDR3 DNA (partial): TGTGCCAGCAGCTTAATCAGAGATCAGCCC. Translation gives CASSLIRDQP. The whole CDR3 sequence reads CASSLIRDQPQHF.